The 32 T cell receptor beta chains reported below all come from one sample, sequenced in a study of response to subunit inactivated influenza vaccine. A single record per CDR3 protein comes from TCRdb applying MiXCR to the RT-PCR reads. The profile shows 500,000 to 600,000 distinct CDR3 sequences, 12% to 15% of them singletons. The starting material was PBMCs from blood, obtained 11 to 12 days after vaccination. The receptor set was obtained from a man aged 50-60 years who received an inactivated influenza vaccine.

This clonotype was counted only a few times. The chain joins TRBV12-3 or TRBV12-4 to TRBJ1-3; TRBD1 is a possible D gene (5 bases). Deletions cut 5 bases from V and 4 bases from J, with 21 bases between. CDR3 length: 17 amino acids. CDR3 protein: CASSKLFRGRVGNTIYF. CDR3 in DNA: TGTGCCAGCAGTAAACTATTCCGTGGCAGGGTCGGAAACACCATATATTTT.

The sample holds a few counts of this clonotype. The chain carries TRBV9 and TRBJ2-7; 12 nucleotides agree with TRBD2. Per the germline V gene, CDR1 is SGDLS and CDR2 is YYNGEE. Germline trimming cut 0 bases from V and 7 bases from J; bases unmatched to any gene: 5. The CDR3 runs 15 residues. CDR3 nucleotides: TGTGCCAGCAGCGTAGGACTAGCGGGAGAGAGAGAGCAGTACTTC. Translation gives CASSVGLAGEREQYF.

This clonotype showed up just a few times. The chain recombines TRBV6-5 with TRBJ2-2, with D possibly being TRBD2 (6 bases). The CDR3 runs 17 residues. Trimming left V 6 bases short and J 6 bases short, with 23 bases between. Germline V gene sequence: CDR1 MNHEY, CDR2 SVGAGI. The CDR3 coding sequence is TGTGCCAGCAGCTACGCAACCGGGACTCAAAAGTCCGGGGAGCTGTTTTTT. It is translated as CASSYATGTQKSGELFF.

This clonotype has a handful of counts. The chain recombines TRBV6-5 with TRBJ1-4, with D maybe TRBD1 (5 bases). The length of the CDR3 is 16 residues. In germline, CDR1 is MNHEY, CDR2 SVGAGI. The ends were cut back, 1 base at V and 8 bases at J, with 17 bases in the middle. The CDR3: CASSYWSGGADEKLFF. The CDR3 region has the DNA TGTGCCAGCAGTTACTGGTCTGGGGGTGCGGACGAAAAACTGTTTTTT.

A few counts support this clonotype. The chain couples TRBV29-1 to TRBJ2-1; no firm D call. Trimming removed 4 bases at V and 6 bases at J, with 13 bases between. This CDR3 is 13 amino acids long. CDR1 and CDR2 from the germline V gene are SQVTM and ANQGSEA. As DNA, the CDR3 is TGCAGCGTTGGGTTTAATCCGGTCAATGAGCAGTTCTTC. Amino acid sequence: CSVGFNPVNEQFF.

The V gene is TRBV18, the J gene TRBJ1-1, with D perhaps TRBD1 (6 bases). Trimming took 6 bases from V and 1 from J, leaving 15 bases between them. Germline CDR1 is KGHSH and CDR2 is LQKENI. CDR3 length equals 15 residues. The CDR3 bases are TGTGCCAGCTCTCCCAGGGGAGGTAGGAACACTGAAGCTTTCTTT. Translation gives CASSPRGGRNTEAFF.

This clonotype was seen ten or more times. CDR3 amino acids: CASSLGVGELFF. The CDR3 DNA reads as TGTGCCAGCAGTTTAGGGGTCGGGGAGCTGTTTTTT. This chain links TRBV27 with TRBJ2-2; D remains ambiguous. V lost 2 bases and J lost 7, with 5 bases in between. The CDR3 spans 12 residues. Germline CDR1 MNHEY, CDR2 SMNVEV (reference sequence).

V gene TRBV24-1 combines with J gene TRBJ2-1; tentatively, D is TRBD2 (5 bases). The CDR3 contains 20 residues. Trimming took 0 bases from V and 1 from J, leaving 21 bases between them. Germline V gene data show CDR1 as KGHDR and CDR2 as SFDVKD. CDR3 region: CATSDLGGAEAPYSYNEQFF. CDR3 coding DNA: TGTGCCACCAGTGATTTGGGAGGAGCGGAGGCGCCCTATTCCTACAATGAGCAGTTCTTC.

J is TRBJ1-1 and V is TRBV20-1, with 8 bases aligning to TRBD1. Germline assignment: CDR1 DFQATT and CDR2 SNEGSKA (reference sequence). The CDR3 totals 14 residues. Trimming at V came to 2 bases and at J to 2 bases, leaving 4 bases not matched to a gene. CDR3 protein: CSARQGAGNTEAFF. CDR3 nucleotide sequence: TGCAGTGCTAGACAGGGGGCTGGTAACACTGAAGCTTTCTTT.

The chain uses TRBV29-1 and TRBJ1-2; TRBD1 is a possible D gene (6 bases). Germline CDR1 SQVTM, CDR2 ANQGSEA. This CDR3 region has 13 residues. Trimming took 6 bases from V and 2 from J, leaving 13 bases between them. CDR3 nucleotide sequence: TGCAGCGTAGCACAGGGAACCAACTATGGCTACACCTTC. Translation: CSVAQGTNYGYTF.

The CDR3 DNA sequence: TGTGCCAGCAGCCAAGATACGCGGGAGACCCAGTACTTC. This sequence encodes CASSQDTRETQYF. The chain couples TRBV3-1 to TRBJ2-5, with D unresolved. CDR1 is LGHDT and CDR2 is YNNKEL in the germline V gene (reference sequence). CDR3 length: 13 residues. V was cut by 0 bases and J by 5 bases, with 7 bases left in between.

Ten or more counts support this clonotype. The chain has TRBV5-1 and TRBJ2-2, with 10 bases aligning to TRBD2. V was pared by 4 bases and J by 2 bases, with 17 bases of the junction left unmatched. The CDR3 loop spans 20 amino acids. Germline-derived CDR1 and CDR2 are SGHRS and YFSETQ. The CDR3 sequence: CASSLGPGSSGGHNTGELFF. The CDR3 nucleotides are TGCGCCAGCAGCCTTGGGCCCGGGTCTAGCGGGGGCCACAACACCGGGGAGCTGTTTTTT.

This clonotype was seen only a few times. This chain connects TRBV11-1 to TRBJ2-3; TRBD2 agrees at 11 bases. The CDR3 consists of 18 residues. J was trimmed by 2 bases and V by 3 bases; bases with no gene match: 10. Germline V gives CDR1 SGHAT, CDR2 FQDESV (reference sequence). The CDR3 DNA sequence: TGTGCCAGCAGCTTTCCGACTACTAGCGGGGGACCCACAGATACGCAGTATTTT. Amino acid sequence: CASSFPTTSGGPTDTQYF.

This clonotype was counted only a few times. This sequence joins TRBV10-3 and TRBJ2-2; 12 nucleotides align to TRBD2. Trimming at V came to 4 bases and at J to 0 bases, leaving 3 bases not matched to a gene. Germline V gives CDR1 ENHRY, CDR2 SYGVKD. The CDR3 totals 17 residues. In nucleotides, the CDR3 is TGTGCCATCAGTGGGACTAGCGGGACCTCGAACACCGGGGAGCTGTTTTTT. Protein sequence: CAISGTSGTSNTGELFF.

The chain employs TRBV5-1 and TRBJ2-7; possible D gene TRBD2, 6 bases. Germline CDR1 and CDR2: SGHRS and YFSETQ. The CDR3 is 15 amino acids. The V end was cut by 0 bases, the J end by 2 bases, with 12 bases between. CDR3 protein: CASSLAWAGTYEQYF. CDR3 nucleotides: TGCGCCAGCAGCTTGGCCTGGGCGGGGACCTACGAGCAGTACTTC.

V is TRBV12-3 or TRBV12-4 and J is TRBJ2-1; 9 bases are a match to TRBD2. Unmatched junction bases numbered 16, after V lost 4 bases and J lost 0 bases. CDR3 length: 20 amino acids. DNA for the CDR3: TGTGCCAGCAGTTCTAAGGGGATAGCGGGGGTCTCAAGCTCCTACAATGAGCAGTTCTTC. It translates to CASSSKGIAGVSSSYNEQFF.

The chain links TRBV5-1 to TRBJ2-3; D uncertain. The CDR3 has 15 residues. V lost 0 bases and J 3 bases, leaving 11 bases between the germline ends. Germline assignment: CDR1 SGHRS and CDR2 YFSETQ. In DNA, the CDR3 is TGCGCCAGCAGCTTGGCCTGGCAGTATACAGATACGCAGTATTTT. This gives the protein CASSLAWQYTDTQYF.

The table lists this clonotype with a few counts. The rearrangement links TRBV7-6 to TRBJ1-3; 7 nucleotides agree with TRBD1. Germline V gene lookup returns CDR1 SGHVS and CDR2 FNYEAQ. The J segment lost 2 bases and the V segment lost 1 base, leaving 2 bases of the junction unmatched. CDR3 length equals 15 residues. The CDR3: CASSLGQGTGNTIYF. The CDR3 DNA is TGTGCCAGCAGCTTAGGACAGGGAACTGGAAACACCATATATTTT.

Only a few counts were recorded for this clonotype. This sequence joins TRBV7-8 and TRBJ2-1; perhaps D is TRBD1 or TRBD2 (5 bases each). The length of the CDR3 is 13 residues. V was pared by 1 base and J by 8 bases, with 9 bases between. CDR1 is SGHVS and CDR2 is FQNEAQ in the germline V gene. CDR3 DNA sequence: TGTGCCAGCAGCTTAGTTCAGGGAGATGAGCAGTTCTTC. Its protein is CASSLVQGDEQFF.

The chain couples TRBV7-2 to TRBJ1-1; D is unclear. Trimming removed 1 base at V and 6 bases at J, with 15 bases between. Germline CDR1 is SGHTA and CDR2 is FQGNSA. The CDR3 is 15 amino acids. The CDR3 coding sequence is TGTGCCAGCAGCTTAGGATTAAGTAGTGGGGCTGAAGCTTTCTTT. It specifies CASSLGLSSGAEAFF.

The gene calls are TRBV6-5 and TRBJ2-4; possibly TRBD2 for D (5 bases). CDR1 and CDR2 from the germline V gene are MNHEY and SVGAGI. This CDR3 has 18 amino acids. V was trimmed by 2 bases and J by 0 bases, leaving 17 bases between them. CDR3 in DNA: TGTGCCAGCAGTTACCCGCCGGAGGACGGACTAGCCAAAAACATTCAGTACTTC. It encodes CASSYPPEDGLAKNIQYF.

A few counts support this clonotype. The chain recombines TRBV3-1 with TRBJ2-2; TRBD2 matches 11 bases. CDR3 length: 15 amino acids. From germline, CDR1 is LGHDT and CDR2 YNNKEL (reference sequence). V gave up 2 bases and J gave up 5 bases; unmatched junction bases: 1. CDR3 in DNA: TGTGCCAGCAGCCAAACTAGCGGGGGTACCGGGGAGCTGTTTTTT. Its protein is CASSQTSGGTGELFF.

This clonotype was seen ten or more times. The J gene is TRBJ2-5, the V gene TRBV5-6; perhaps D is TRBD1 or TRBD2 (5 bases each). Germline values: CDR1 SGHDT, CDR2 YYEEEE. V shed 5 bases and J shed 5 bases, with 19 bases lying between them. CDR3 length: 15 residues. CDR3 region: CASSPGTFARETQYF. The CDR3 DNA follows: TGTGCCAGCAGTCCGGGGACCTTCGCCCGGGAGACCCAGTACTTC. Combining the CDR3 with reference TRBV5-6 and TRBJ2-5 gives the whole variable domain DAGVTQSPTHLIKTRGQQVTLRCSPKSGHDTVSWYQQALGQGPQFIFQYYEEEERQRGNFPDRFSGHQFPNYSSELNVNALLLGDSALYLCASSPGTFARETQYFGPGTRLLVL.

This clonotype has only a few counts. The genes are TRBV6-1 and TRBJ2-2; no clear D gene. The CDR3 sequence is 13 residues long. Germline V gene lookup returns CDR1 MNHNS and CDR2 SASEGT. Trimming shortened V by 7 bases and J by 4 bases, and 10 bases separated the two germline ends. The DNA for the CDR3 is TGTGCCAGCAAGAAGAGAACCACCGGGGAGCTGTTTTTT. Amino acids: CASKKRTTGELFF.

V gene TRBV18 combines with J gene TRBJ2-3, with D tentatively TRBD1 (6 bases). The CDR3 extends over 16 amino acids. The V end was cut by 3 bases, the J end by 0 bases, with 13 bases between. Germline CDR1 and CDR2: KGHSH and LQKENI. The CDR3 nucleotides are TGTGCCAGCTCACCCCAAGACAGGAAGAGCACAGATACGCAGTATTTT. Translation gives CASSPQDRKSTDTQYF.

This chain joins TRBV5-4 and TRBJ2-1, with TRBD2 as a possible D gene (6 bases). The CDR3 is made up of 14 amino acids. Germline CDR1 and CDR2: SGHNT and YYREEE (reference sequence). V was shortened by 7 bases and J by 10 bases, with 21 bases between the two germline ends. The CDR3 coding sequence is TGTGCCAGCGGCTACGGGCTAGCTGGGGGGGAGCAGTTCTTC. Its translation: CASGYGLAGGEQFF.

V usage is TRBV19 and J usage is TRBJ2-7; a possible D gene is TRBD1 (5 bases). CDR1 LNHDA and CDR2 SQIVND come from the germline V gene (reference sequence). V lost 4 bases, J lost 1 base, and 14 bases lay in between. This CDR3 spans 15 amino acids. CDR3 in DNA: TGTGCCAGTAGTAAAGGACAAGGCAGGTCCTACGAGCAGTACTTC. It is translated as CASSKGQGRSYEQYF.

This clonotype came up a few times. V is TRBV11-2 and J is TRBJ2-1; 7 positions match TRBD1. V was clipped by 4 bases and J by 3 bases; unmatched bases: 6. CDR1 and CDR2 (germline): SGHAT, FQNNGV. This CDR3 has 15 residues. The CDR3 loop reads CASSYPGQIYNEQFF. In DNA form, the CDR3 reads TGTGCCAGCAGCTACCCGGGACAGATCTACAATGAGCAGTTCTTC.

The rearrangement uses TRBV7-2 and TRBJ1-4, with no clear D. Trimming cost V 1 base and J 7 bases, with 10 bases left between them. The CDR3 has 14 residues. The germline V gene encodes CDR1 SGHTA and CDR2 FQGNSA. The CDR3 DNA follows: TGTGCCAGCAGCTTAGACACCTGGAGTGAAAAACTGTTTTTT. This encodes CASSLDTWSEKLFF.

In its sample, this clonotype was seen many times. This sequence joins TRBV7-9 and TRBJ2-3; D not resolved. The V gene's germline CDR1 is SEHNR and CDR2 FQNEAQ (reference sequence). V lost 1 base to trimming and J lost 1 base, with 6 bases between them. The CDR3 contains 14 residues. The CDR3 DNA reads TGTGCCAGCAGCTTAGTAGTAGGCACAGATACGCAGTATTTT. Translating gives CASSLVVGTDTQYF.

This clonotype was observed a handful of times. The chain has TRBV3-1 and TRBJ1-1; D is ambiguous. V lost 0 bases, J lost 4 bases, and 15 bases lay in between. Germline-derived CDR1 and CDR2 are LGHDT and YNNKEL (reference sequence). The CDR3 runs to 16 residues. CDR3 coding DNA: TGTGCCAGCAGCCAAGATATACGGGTGGAAGGCACTGAAGCTTTCTTT. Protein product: CASSQDIRVEGTEAFF.

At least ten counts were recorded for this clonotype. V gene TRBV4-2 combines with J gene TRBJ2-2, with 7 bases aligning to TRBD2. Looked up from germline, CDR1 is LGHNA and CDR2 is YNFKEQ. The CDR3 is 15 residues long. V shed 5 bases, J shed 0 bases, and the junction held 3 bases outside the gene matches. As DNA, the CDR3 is TGTGCCAGCAGCGGAGCGGGAACGAACACCGGGGAGCTGTTTTTT. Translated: CASSGAGTNTGELFF.